This TCR beta chain was identified during a study of shared clonotypes between healthy human individuals. Study as a whole: Aged 18 to 49, the donors were two women and a few men. Findings of the study overall: In this cohort, only blood was sampled, and tissue repertoires likely differ. Among a handful of donors, approximately 4.6% of naive CD4 clonotypes were found in common.

Concerning this clone itself: The antigen is unknown.

The study separated CD4+ cells into CD45RA+ naive and CD45RA-negative memory subsets. Trimming removed 0 bases at V and 2 bases at J, with 8 bases between. This CDR3 is built from 14 residues. Germline lookup yields CDR1 SGHNT and CDR2 YYREEE (reference sequence). Sequenced by immunoSEQ multiplex PCR; TCRdb stores in-frame clones only, minus some. The table includes about 1.1 million clones, about 84% detected once. The source is a young man in good health. Some clones in this sample may be carry-over from other donors' samples. Source material: memory CD4+ T cells from PBMCs. Regarding subset: CD45RA-negative fraction. This sequence joins TRBV5-4 and TRBJ1-2; D is unclear. CDR3 loop: CASSLVPPNYGYTF. The CDR3, as DNA: TGTGCCAGCAGCTTGGTTCCGCCGAACTATGGCTACACCTTC.